This entry features one T cell receptor delta chain sequence. This record belongs to a study of gamma-delta chains in newborns, infants, children. Study summary: Microbial exposure reportedly drives polyclonal innate γδ T cell expansion after birth.

TCRdb re-called the reads with CATT. There are about 10,000 delta-chain clones in the sample; over 8% occur only once, and approximately 3.4% lies in the top ten. The germline V gene has CDR1 GEAIGNYY and CDR2 EKD. V shed 3 bases and J 2 bases; nucleotides not matched to a gene: 9. The CDR3 extends over 16 amino acids. The chain employs TRDV2 and TRDJ1, with 9 bases aligning to TRDD3. Here the J gene came from matching the DNA to germline, since TCRdb omits it. Sequences were obtained from blood. The receptor comes from a child who was a newborn, infant or young child, either healthy, febrile or measles-vaccinated (not recorded which). Written as DNA, the CDR3 is TGTGCCTGTGACGGACTGGGGGACCGCTCTACCGATAAACTCATCTTT. Protein sequence: CACDGLGDRSTDKLIF.